The sequence of this T cell receptor (beta chain) was determined in a study of T cell clones after liver transplantation. About the study: A pre-transplant mixed lymphocyte reaction with TCRbeta sequencing defined graft-donor-reactive clones followed in post-transplant blood. Three of eight recipients were HCV-positive; others had non-autoimmune, non-viral indications.

The CDR3 is 14 amino acids. Germline CDR1 and CDR2: SGHDT and YYEEEE. Deletions cut 0 bases from V and 7 bases from J, with 8 bases between. Data came from immunoSEQ multiplex PCR; TCRdb stores just in-frame clones and leaves some out. This sample carries 20,000 to 30,000 clones, around two thirds of them seen once, and the ten largest clones take approximately 2.8%. The origin of this receptor is a human donor who received a liver transplant. The material was CD4+ T cells from blood, obtained before liver transplant. The V and J genes are TRBV5-6 and TRBJ1-6; a possible D gene is TRBD1 (5 bases). This CDR3 reads CASSLGDGNSPLHF. CDR3 DNA sequence: TGTGCCAGCAGCTTGGGGGACGGGAATTCACCCCTCCACTTT.